Listed below are T cell receptor beta chains from one sample, sequenced in a study of cytomegalovirus exposure and HLA in healthy donors. Libraries were prepared by immunoSEQ multiplex PCR; TCRdb keeps only in-frame clonotypes and omits some of them. The repertoire holds 150,000 to 200,000 clones, about 80% seen once, with about 0.7% in the top ten. Sequenced sample: PBMCs. The receptors here all came from a boy younger than 18 in good health and CMV-seronegative. The CDR3 runs from the conserved cysteine through the conserved F or W. D genes are given only for firm matches.

d_gene	v_gene	j_gene	CDR3nt	CDR3aa
.	TRBV19	TRBJ1-2	TGTGCCAGTAGTATGCGCGACAGGGGCTACACCTTC	CASSMRDRGYTF
.	TRBV2	TRBJ2-3	TGTGCCAGCAAAACAGGGACAGATACGCAGTATTTT	CASKTGTDTQYF
TRBD1	TRBV5-6	TRBJ1-5	TGTGCCAGCAGCTTGGGGAGATACAGGGGAGGCAATCAGCCCCAGCATTTT	CASSLGRYRGGNQPQHF
TRBD1	TRBV6-5	TRBJ1-6	TGTGCCAGCAGTGGACAGGGAGGCTATAATTCACCCCTCCACTTT	CASSGQGGYNSPLHF
.	TRBV7-2	TRBJ2-7	TGTGCCAGCAGCTTATCCACTAGCCCCCTCCGGGAGCAGTACTTC	CASSLSTSPLREQYF
TRBD2	TRBV6-5	TRBJ2-2	TGTGCCAGCAGCCTCGGGACTAGTTGGGCCGGGGAGCTGTTTTTT	CASSLGTSWAGELFF
TRBD2	TRBV15	TRBJ2-3	TGTGCCACCAGCAGAGGGGTTCGGGCAGCGGGGAGCACAGATACGCAGTATTTT	CATSRGVRAAGSTDTQYF
TRBD1	TRBV5-4	TRBJ1-1	TGTGCCAGCAGCTGGCGACAGGGGGCTGGTGCTTTCTTT	CASSWRQGAGAFF
TRBD1	TRBV6-1	TRBJ1-1	TGTGCCAGCAGATTTACGGGACAGCGGAACACTGAAGCTTTCTTT	CASRFTGQRNTEAFF
.	TRBV10-3	TRBJ1-2	TGTGCCAGCAGTTACTCGGAGGGAGGAGGCTACACCTTC	CASSYSEGGGYTF
TRBD1	TRBV9	TRBJ1-1	TGTGCCAGCAGCCCTACGGACAGGGCCCCTGAAGCTTTCTTT	CASSPTDRAPEAFF
.	TRBV6-5	TRBJ1-1	TGTGCCAGCAGTTACTCAACTGCGACTGAAGCTTTCTTT	CASSYSTATEAFF
TRBD1	TRBV30	TRBJ2-7	TGTGCTGGGGGACAGGTGGATTACGAGCAGTACTTC	CAGGQVDYEQYF